The 4 T cell receptor beta chains reported below all come from one sample, sequenced in a study of CD8+ T cells in alopecia areata. Regarding treatment: oral pan-JAK inhibitor, 5-10 mg twice daily. Sequencing used cDNA as its template, made by extracting RNA and reverse transcribing it. Sequencing used immunoSEQ multiplex PCR; TCRdb keeps in-frame clones, though not all of them. The sample consists of about 210,000 clones, 35% to 40% of them appearing once. The sequencing here drew on CD4+ T cells sorted from blood, taken at approximately week 30, from a patient treated with tofacitinib. The receptors originated from a human donor with alopecia areata.

V usage is TRBV7-9 and J usage is TRBJ1-1; the D is unclear. The length of the CDR3 is 14 residues. V was cut by 3 bases and J by 0 bases, with 8 bases left in between. Germline CDR1 reads SEHNR; CDR2 reads FQNEAQ (reference sequence). The CDR3 sequence: CASSFDGLNTEAFF. CDR3 bases: TGTGCCAGCAGCTTCGATGGCCTGAACACTGAAGCTTTCTTT.

The sample holds a few counts of this clone. The chain carries TRBV21-1 and TRBJ1-1; the D call in the table, TRBD1, was not verified against the DNA. TRBV21-1 is given as a pseudogene. CDR3 size: 14 residues. For the CDR3, the DNA is TGTGCCAGCAGCAATACAGGGTGGGGCACTGAAGCTTTCTTT. It specifies CASSNTGWGTEAFF.

The V gene is TRBV5-1, the J gene TRBJ2-7, with 11 bases matching TRBD1. Per germline, CDR1 SGHRS and CDR2 YFSETQ. The CDR3 spans 15 residues. J lost 2 bases, V lost 3 bases, and 4 bases had no gene match. The CDR3 bases are TGCGCCAGCAGCTGGCGGGGACAGGGGGCCTACGAGCAGTACTTC. Encoded protein: CASSWRGQGAYEQYF.

The chain is built from TRBV5-1 and TRBJ2-4, with 7 nucleotides matching TRBD1. With 4 bases clipped from V and 6 bases from J, the junction kept 10 bases outside the gene matches. CDR3 length: 15 residues. Germline V gene sequence: CDR1 SGHRS, CDR2 YFSETQ. The CDR3 DNA is TGCGCCAGCAGCCCCCGACAGGGTTTGGTAAACATTCAGTACTTC. Its translation: CASSPRQGLVNIQYF.